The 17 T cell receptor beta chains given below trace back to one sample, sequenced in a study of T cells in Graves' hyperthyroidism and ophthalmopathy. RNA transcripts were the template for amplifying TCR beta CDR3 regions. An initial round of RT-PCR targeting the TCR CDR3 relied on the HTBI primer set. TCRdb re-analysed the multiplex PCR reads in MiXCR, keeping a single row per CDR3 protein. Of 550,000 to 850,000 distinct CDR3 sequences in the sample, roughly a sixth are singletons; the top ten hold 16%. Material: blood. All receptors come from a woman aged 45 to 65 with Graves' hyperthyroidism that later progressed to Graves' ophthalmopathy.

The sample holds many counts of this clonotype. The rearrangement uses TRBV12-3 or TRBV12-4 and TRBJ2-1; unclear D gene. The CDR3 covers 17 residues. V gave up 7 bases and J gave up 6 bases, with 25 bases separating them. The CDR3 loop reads CASTSLGSSLRLNEQFF. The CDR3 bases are TGTGCCAGCACCTCCTTAGGCTCCAGCCTCCGCCTCAATGAGCAGTTCTTC.

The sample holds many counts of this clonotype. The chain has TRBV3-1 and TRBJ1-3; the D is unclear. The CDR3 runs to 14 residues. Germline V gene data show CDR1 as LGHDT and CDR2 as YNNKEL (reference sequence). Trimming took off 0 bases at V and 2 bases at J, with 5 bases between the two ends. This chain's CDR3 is CASSQDNAGNTIYF. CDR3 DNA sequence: TGTGCCAGCAGCCAAGATAACGCTGGAAACACCATATATTTT.

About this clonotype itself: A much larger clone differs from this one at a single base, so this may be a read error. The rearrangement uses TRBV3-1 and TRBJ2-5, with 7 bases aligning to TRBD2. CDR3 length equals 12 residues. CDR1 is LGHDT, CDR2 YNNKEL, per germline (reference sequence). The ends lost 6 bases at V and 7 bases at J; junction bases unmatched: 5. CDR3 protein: CASRTSLGTQYF. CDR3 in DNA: TGTGCCAGCAGGACTAGCTTAGGGACCCAGTACTTC.

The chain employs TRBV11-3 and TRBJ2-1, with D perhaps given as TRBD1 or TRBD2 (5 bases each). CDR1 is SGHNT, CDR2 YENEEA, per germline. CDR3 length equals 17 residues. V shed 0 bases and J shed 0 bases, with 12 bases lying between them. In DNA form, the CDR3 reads TGTGCCAGCAGCTTAGATGAACATGGGGGCTCCTACAATGAGCAGTTCTTC. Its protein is CASSLDEHGGSYNEQFF.

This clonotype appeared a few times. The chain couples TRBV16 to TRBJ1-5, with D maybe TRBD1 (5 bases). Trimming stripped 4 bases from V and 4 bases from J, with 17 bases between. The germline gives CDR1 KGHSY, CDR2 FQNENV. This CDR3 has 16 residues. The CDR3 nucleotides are TGTGCCAGCAGCCGAGGGCCAGGGAAAGCTAATCAGCCCCAGCATTTT. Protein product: CASSRGPGKANQPQHF.

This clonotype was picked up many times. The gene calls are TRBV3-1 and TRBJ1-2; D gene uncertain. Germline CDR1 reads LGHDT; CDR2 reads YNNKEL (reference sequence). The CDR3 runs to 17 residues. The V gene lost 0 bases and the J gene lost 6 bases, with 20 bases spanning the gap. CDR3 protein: CASSQDPNNRLRDGYTF. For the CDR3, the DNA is TGTGCCAGCAGCCAAGATCCGAATAATCGCTTGCGCGATGGCTACACCTTC. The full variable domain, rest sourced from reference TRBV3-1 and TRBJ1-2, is DTAVSQTPKYLVTQMGNDKSIKCEQNLGHDTMYWYKQDSKKFLKIMFSYNNKELIINETVPNRFSPKSPDKAHLNLHINSLELGDSAVYFCASSQDPNNRLRDGYTFGSGTRLTVV.

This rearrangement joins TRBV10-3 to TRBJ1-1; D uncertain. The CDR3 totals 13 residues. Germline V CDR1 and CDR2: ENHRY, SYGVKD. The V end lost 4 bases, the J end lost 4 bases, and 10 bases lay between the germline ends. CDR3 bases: TGTGCCATCAGTGGGAGGGAGGGCACTGAAGCTTTCTTT. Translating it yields CAISGREGTEAFF.

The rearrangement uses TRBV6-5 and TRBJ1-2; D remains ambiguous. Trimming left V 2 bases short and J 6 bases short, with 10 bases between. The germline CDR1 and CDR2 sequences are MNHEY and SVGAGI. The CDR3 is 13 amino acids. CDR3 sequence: CASSYQGRDGYTF. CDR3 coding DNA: TGTGCCAGCAGTTACCAAGGACGGGATGGCTACACCTTC.

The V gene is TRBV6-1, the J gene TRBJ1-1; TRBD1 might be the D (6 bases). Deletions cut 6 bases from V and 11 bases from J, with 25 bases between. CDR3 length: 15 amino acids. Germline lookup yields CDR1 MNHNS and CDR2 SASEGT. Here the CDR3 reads CASSPGAGAVGTAFF. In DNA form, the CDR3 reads TGTGCCAGCAGCCCCGGGGCGGGGGCCGTTGGTACTGCTTTCTTT.

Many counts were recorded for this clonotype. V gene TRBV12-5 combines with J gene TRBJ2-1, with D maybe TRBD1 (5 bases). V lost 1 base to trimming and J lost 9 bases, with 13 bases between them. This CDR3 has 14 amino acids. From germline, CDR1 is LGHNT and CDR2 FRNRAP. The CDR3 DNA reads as TGTGCTAGTGGTTTGGGCCAGGGTCGCGGTGAGCAGTTCTTC. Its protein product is CASGLGQGRGEQFF.

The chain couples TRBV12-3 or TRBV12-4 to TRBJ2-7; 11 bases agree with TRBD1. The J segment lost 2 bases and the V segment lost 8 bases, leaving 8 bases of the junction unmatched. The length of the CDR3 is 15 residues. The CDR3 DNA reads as TGTGCCAGCGGACGGCCGGGACAGGGGGCCTACGAGCAGTACTTC. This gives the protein CASGRPGQGAYEQYF.

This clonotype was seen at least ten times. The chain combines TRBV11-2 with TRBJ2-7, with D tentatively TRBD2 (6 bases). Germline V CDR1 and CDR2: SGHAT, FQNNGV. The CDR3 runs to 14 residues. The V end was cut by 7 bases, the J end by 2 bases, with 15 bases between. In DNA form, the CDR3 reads TGTGCCAGCACCTTCATGAAGCGGGCCTACGAGCAGTACTTC. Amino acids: CASTFMKRAYEQYF.

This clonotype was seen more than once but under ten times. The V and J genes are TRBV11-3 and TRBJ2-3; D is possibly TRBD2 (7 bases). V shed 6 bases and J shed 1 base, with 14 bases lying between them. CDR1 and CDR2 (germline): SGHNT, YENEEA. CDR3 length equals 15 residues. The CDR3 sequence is CASSKGGARTDTQYF. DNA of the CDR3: TGTGCCAGCAGTAAAGGGGGGGCTCGCACAGATACGCAGTATTTT.

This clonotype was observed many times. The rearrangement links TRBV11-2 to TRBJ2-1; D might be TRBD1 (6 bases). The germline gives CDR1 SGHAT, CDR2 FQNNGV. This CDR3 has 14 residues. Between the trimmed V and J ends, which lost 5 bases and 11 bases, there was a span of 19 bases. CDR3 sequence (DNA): TGTGCCAGCAGCCCTCAGGCAGGGGCCCACCAGCAGTTCTTC. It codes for CASSPQAGAHQQFF.

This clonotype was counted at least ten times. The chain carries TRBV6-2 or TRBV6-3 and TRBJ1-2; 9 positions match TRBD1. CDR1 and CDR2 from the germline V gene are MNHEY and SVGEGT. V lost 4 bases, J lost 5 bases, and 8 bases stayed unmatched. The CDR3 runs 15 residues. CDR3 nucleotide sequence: TGTGCCAGCAGTTTCCGGGACAGGGAGGGGTATGGCTACACCTTC. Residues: CASSFRDREGYGYTF.

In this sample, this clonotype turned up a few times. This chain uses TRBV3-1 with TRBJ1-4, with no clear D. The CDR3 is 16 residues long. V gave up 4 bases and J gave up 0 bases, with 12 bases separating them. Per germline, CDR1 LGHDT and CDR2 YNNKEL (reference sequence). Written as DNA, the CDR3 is TGTGCCAGCAGCCCAGCCTTGGGCGCAACTAATGAAAAACTGTTTTTT. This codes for CASSPALGATNEKLFF.

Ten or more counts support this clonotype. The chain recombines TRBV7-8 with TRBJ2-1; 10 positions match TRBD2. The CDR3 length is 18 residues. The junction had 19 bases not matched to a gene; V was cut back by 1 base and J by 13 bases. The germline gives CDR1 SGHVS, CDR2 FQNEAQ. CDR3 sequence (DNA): TGTGCCAGCAGCTTAGTAATGGGTACAGCGGTCCAGCGGGGGGGCCAGTTCTTC. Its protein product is CASSLVMGTAVQRGGQFF.